These 28 T cell receptor beta chains were all obtained from the same sample, sequenced in a study of cytomegalovirus exposure and HLA in healthy donors. PCR used 60 Vbeta primers and 13 Jbeta primers. Only in-frame clones appear in the TCRdb table, and some are missing; sequencing was by immunoSEQ multiplex PCR. This repertoire shows about 120,000 clones, roughly four fifths found once; its top ten account for around 11%. The sequenced sample consisted of PBMCs. These receptors all stem from a male donor in good health and CMV-seropositive.

This clone occurred a few times. The rearrangement links TRBV18 to TRBJ2-7; D may be TRBD1 (5 bases). The germline V gene encodes CDR1 KGHSH and CDR2 LQKENI. This CDR3 region has 12 residues. V gave up 2 bases and J gave up 9 bases, with 11 bases separating them. The CDR3 protein is CASSPGRVVQYF. The CDR3 DNA reads TGTGCCAGCTCACCAGGCAGGGTAGTGCAGTACTTC.

The chain has TRBV6-4 and TRBJ1-5; D may be TRBD1 (5 bases). The CDR3 is made up of 19 amino acids. Germline values: CDR1 MRHNA, CDR2 SNTAGT. Trimming stripped 0 bases from V and 3 bases from J, with 21 bases between. The CDR3: CASSDSRLVGRALNQPQHF. The CDR3 nucleotides read TGTGCCAGCAGTGACTCACGCTTGGTTGGCAGGGCCCTCAATCAGCCCCAGCATTTT.

The chain joins TRBV9 to TRBJ1-1; D gene uncertain. V lost 3 bases to trimming and J lost 6 bases, with 12 bases between them. The germline V gene has CDR1 SGDLS and CDR2 YYNGEE. The CDR3 loop spans 13 amino acids. The CDR3 DNA is TGTGCCAGCAGCGAGGAGGACCTATCTGAAGCTTTCTTT. Amino acid sequence: CASSEEDLSEAFF.

J is TRBJ1-2 and V is TRBV27; no definite D call. CDR1 is MNHEY, CDR2 SMNVEV, per germline (reference sequence). CDR3 size: 13 residues. Deletions cut 7 bases from V and 4 bases from J, with 13 bases between. The CDR3 DNA follows: TGTGCCAGCACTGAGGCAGAGGGCTATGGCTACACCTTC. As protein: CASTEAEGYGYTF.

The V gene is TRBV9, the J gene TRBJ2-3, with 8 bases fitting TRBD2. The CDR3 is 16 residues long. Germline values: CDR1 SGDLS, CDR2 YYNGEE. V was clipped by 3 bases and J by 3 bases; unmatched bases: 9. CDR3 DNA: TGTGCCAGCAGCGCCAGTCCAGCGGGAGTAACAGATACGCAGTATTTT. Protein product: CASSASPAGVTDTQYF.

This chain connects TRBV28 to TRBJ1-1, with a tentative D call TRBD1 (5 bases). Germline lookup yields CDR1 MDHEN and CDR2 SYDVKM. Trimming shortened V by 2 bases and J by 6 bases, and 13 bases separated the two germline ends. The length of the CDR3 is 14 residues. This CDR3 reads CASSLRRRGSEAFF. In DNA, the CDR3 is TGTGCCAGCAGTTTACGGCGGAGGGGCTCTGAAGCTTTCTTT.

This chain links TRBV30 with TRBJ2-7, with D possibly being TRBD1 (5 bases). Per the germline V gene, CDR1 is GTSNPN and CDR2 is SVGIG (reference sequence). Deletions cut 6 bases from V and 2 bases from J, with 17 bases between. The CDR3 contains 14 residues. The CDR3 nucleotides read TGTGCCTGCGTAAGACGCGACAGTCCCTACGAGCAGTACTTC. As protein: CACVRRDSPYEQYF. Combining the CDR3 with reference TRBV30 and TRBJ2-7 gives the whole variable domain SQTIHQWPATLVQPVGSPLSLECTVEGTSNPNLYWYRQAAGRGLQLLFYSVGIGQISSEVPQNLSASRPQDRQFILSSKKLLLSDSGFYLCACVRRDSPYEQYFGPGTRLTVT.

The chain is built from TRBV5-8 and TRBJ2-5, with D possibly TRBD2 on 6 matching bases. V lost 0 bases and J 1 base, leaving 7 bases between the germline ends. Germline V gene sequence: CDR1 SGHTS, CDR2 YDEGEE. The CDR3 is made up of 14 amino acids. For the CDR3, the DNA is TGTGCCAGCAGCTTGGGGGGGGTCCAAGAGACCCAGTACTTC. This codes for CASSLGGVQETQYF. Filled out from reference TRBV5-8 and TRBJ2-5, the complete variable domain reads EAGVTQSPTHLIKTRGQQATLRCSPISGHTSVYWYQQALGLGLQFLLWYDEGEERNRGNFPPRFSGRQFPNYSSELNVNALELEDSALYLCASSLGGVQETQYFGPGTRLLVL.

The chain combines TRBV28 with TRBJ2-2; 12 bases are shared with TRBD1. CDR1 MDHEN and CDR2 SYDVKM come from the germline V gene. Unmatched junction bases numbered 4, after V lost 5 bases and J lost 6 bases. The CDR3 loop spans 15 amino acids. CDR3 sequence: CASSRDRGPSGELFF. Written as DNA, the CDR3 is TGTGCCAGCAGTCGGGACAGGGGGCCCTCCGGGGAGCTGTTTTTT. Combining the CDR3 with reference TRBV28 and TRBJ2-2 gives the whole variable domain DVKVTQSSRYLVKRTGEKVFLECVQDMDHENMFWYRQDPGLGLRLIYFSYDVKMKEKGDIPEGYSVSREKKERFSLILESASTNQTSMYLCASSRDRGPSGELFFGEGSRLTVL.

The chain uses TRBV27 and TRBJ2-3; 8 bases fit TRBD2. The J segment lost 6 bases and the V segment lost 8 bases, leaving 10 bases of the junction unmatched. This CDR3 comprises 14 residues. Germline CDR1 is MNHEY and CDR2 is SMNVEV (reference sequence). CDR3 residues: CASGLRGGWDTQYF. CDR3 in DNA: TGTGCCAGCGGATTACGGGGGGGCTGGGATACGCAGTATTTT.

V and J are TRBV6-5 and TRBJ1-3, with TRBD1 identical over 7 bases. The V and J ends lost 2 bases and 2 bases, in that order; junction bases with no gene match: 0. This CDR3 is built from 14 residues. Germline V gives CDR1 MNHEY, CDR2 SVGAGI. CDR3 bases: TGTGCCAGCAGTTACGGACAGGCTGGAAACACCATATATTTT. It is translated as CASSYGQAGNTIYF.

V and J are TRBV27 and TRBJ1-5; TRBD1 might be the D (6 bases). This CDR3 has 19 amino acids. The V gene lost 5 bases and the J gene lost 3 bases, with 26 bases spanning the gap. The germline CDR1 and CDR2 sequences are MNHEY and SMNVEV (reference sequence). The CDR3 coding sequence is TGTGCCAGCAGTCCCCCCCCGGACGGGACAAGGGGTAACAATCAGCCCCAGCATTTT. It translates to CASSPPPDGTRGNNQPQHF.

A note on this clone: Distinct nucleotide sequences in the sample also encode this CDR3. The J gene is TRBJ1-2, the V gene TRBV28; the match to TRBD1 covers 7 bases. The CDR3 is 15 residues long. Germline V lookup: CDR1 MDHEN, CDR2 SYDVKM. With V trimmed by 3 bases and J by 4 bases, 8 bases remained unmatched. The CDR3 loop is CASSLYSGGSYGYTF. The DNA for the CDR3 is TGTGCCAGCAGTTTGTATTCAGGGGGTAGCTATGGCTACACCTTC.

The V call is TRBV28, the J call TRBJ1-2; the match to TRBD1 covers 11 bases. Trimming at V came to 4 bases and at J to 6 bases, leaving 4 bases not matched to a gene. The germline gives CDR1 MDHEN, CDR2 SYDVKM. This CDR3 is 14 amino acids long. CDR3 residues: CASSWDRGINGYTF. The CDR3 bases are TGTGCCAGCAGTTGGGACAGGGGGATCAATGGCTACACCTTC.

This clone was recorded a few times. This chain links TRBV30 with TRBJ1-3, with D perhaps matching TRBD1 (5 bases). CDR1 is GTSNPN, CDR2 SVGIG, per germline (reference sequence). This CDR3 is 12 amino acids long. The V end was cut by 5 bases, the J end by 2 bases, with 7 bases between. The CDR3 nucleotides read TGTGCCTGGGGGGGGGCTGGAAACACCATATATTTT. It codes for CAWGGAGNTIYF.

V and J are TRBV27 and TRBJ2-6; weak D call: TRBD2 (6 bases). Trimming cost V 2 bases and J 1 base, with 9 bases left between them. The CDR3 totals 16 residues. Per the germline V gene, CDR1 is MNHEY and CDR2 is SMNVEV (reference sequence). This chain's CDR3 is CASSLRAGSGANVLTF. The CDR3, as DNA: TGTGCCAGCAGTTTACGGGCGGGATCTGGGGCCAACGTCCTGACTTTC.

CDR3 nucleotides: TGTGCCAGCAGCTTCTTTGGCGGGGATACGCAGTATTTT. This gives the protein CASSFFGGDTQYF. The gene calls are TRBV7-9 and TRBJ2-3; D may be TRBD2 (5 bases). The germline V gene has CDR1 SEHNR and CDR2 FQNEAQ (reference sequence). The CDR3 spans 13 residues. The ends were cut back, 3 bases at V and 6 bases at J, with 10 bases in the middle.

This clone has only one observation. This chain links TRBV6-5 with TRBJ1-3; D might be TRBD1 (5 bases). The V end lost 6 bases, the J end lost 0 bases, and 9 bases lay between the germline ends. Germline V gene data show CDR1 as MNHEY and CDR2 as SVGAGI. CDR3 length: 14 amino acids. In DNA form, the CDR3 reads TGTGCCAGCAGCCGACAGATCTCTGGAAACACCATATATTTT. Translating it yields CASSRQISGNTIYF.

V is TRBV27 and J is TRBJ2-1, with 9 bases that match TRBD1. The junction had 8 bases not matched to a gene; V was cut back by 10 bases and J by 7 bases. Germline V gene sequence: CDR1 MNHEY, CDR2 SMNVEV (reference sequence). The CDR3 contains 13 residues. The CDR3, as DNA: TGTGCCACCAGCGTTGACAGGGGGAATGAGCAGTTCTTC. Protein: CATSVDRGNEQFF.

The chain joins TRBV7-2 to TRBJ2-4; perhaps TRBD2 as D (5 bases). The CDR3 covers 14 residues. CDR1 and CDR2 from the germline V gene are SGHTA and FQGNSA. V was cut by 0 bases and J by 5 bases, with 8 bases left in between. The DNA for the CDR3 is TGTGCCAGCAGCTTAGCCGCGAGGGAAAACATTCAGTACTTC. It translates to CASSLAARENIQYF.

CDR3 DNA sequence: TGTGCCAGCAGCTTATTCGGCAGCGGGGGCTACACCTTC. It specifies CASSLFGSGGYTF. The chain carries TRBV7-9 and TRBJ1-2; D gene uncertain. Germline V gene sequence: CDR1 SEHNR, CDR2 FQNEAQ (reference sequence). The CDR3 is 13 amino acids. The V end lost 2 bases, the J end lost 8 bases, and 12 bases lay between the germline ends.

V is TRBV19 and J is TRBJ2-5; TRBD2 agrees at 9 bases. The V gene's germline CDR1 is LNHDA and CDR2 SQIVND (reference sequence). The CDR3 is 14 amino acids. After removal of 6 bases from V and 5 bases from J, the junction contained 7 bases not matched to a gene. The chain's CDR3 is CASSLAGVGETQYF. CDR3 sequence (DNA): TGTGCCAGTAGCTTAGCGGGAGTAGGGGAGACCCAGTACTTC.

The genes are TRBV7-2 and TRBJ2-1; TRBD2 agrees at 12 bases. V gave up 5 bases and J gave up 2 bases; unmatched junction bases: 1. The CDR3 runs 15 residues. Germline CDR1 is SGHTA and CDR2 is FQGNSA. CDR3 region: CASSTSGRTYNEQFF. The DNA of the CDR3 is TGTGCCAGCAGCACTAGCGGGAGGACCTACAATGAGCAGTTCTTC.

This clone was observed a handful of times. J is TRBJ2-7 and V is TRBV7-2; unclear D gene. This CDR3 comprises 14 residues. Trimming stripped 3 bases from V and 4 bases from J, with 13 bases between. Per germline, CDR1 SGHTA and CDR2 FQGNSA. Here the CDR3 reads CASSFGGIAYEQYF. Here the CDR3 DNA reads TGTGCCAGCAGCTTCGGCGGTATCGCATACGAGCAGTACTTC. Full variable domain (remainder filled in from reference TRBV7-2 and TRBJ2-7): GAGVSQSPSNKVTEKGKDVELRCDPISGHTALYWYRQSLGQGLEFLIYFQGNSAPDKSGLPSDRFSAERTGGSVSTLTIQRTQQEDSAVYLCASSFGGIAYEQYFGPGTRLTVT.

The chain has TRBV11-1 and TRBJ2-3, with D unresolved. CDR1 and CDR2 (germline): SGHAT, FQDESV (reference sequence). V was pared by 5 bases and J by 2 bases, with 11 bases between. The CDR3 runs 14 residues. The CDR3 bases are TGTGCCAGCAGCCGCACGGGTCTCACAGATACGCAGTATTTT. Its protein is CASSRTGLTDTQYF.

The chain employs TRBV6-5 and TRBJ2-3; TRBD1 is a possible D gene (6 bases). The V end lost 8 bases, the J end lost 8 bases, and 17 bases lay between the germline ends. This CDR3 contains 13 residues. The germline CDR1 and CDR2 sequences are MNHEY and SVGAGI. The CDR3 sequence: CASREGVSGTQYF. The CDR3, as DNA: TGTGCCAGCCGTGAGGGGGTTTCGGGTACGCAGTATTTT.

The chain carries TRBV27 and TRBJ2-5; D perhaps matches TRBD1 (6 bases). V shed 2 bases and J shed 3 bases, with 10 bases lying between them. This CDR3 contains 14 residues. The germline CDR1 and CDR2 sequences are MNHEY and SMNVEV (reference sequence). The CDR3 is CASSLAGQKETQYF. For the CDR3, the DNA is TGTGCCAGCAGTTTAGCCGGACAGAAAGAGACCCAGTACTTC.

The chain links TRBV6-5 to TRBJ1-4, with TRBD1 as a possible D gene (6 bases). CDR3 length: 14 amino acids. Trimming removed 5 bases at V and 7 bases at J, with 14 bases between. CDR1 MNHEY and CDR2 SVGAGI come from the germline V gene. The CDR3 region is CASSETGLSEKLFF. CDR3 nucleotides: TGTGCCAGCAGTGAAACAGGGCTAAGTGAAAAACTGTTTTTT.